Listed below are T cell receptor beta chains from one sample, sequenced in a study of CD8+CD57+ T cells in acquired aplastic anemia. Using its own MiXCR run on the reads, TCRdb lists one record per CDR3 protein. The repertoire holds 250,000 to 300,000 distinct CDR3 sequences, with roughly 50% as singletons. Sequences were obtained from sorted CD4+, CD8+, or CD8+CD57+ T cells (not recorded which) from PBMCs. The source of these receptors is a human donor with severe aplastic anemia or a healthy control (not recorded which). The CDR3 runs from the conserved cysteine through the conserved F or W. A D gene is named only where the DNA matches it firmly. The listing skips clone size in some rows; elsewhere it reads once, few, many or a size class.

TRBD1 | few | 15 | TRBV2 | CASSGHRQGGDGYTF
- | many | 16 | TRBV9 | CASSVPTNPGSDTQYF
- | many | 15 | TRBV6-1 | CASKIDRRSQETQYF
TRBD2 | once | 13 | TRBV6-6 | CASQRGGQETQYF
- | - | 14 | TRBV14 | CASSQDQGGTEAFF
- | many | 14 | TRBV28 | CASTNPWGPREQYF
- | - | 16 | TRBV4-3 | CASSQGSAGFTDTQYF
- | many | 14 | TRBV2 | CASSERGLPFEQYF
- | once | 14 | TRBV19 | CASSPRRTDYEQYF
TRBD1 | once | 15 | TRBV10-3 | CASSEGDRYWDEQFF
- | many | 14 | TRBV6-2/TRBV6-3 | CASSYQMYQETQYF
TRBD1 | few | 13 | TRBV20-1 | CSARDRGGSPLHF
TRBD1 | - | 16 | TRBV24-1 | CATSEKGAPYNSPLHF
- | many | 17 | TRBV10-3 | CAISDSKRDGGNYGYTF
- | - | 17 | TRBV7-9 | CASSPSGQTTSLGGYTF
- | - | 16 | TRBV6-6 | CASIKTQAGYTGELFF
- | many | 19 | TRBV5-1 | CASSSGLISGRSGANVLTF
- | many | 14 | TRBV6-6 | CASSYSKNGNEQFF
TRBD2 | - | 15 | TRBV7-8 | CASSLGAGSQETQYF
- | many | 8 | TRBV14 | CASGPLHF
TRBD1 | many | 17 | TRBV4-2 | CASSQETGTAYTDTQYF
- | - | 9 | TRBV7-7 | CASSPPLYF
TRBD2 | few | 14 | TRBV2 | CASSGSGGAYEQYF
- | many | 14 | TRBV14 | CASSQEGRADTIYF
- | - | 16 | TRBV29-1 | CSVENPRRPNAYEQYF
- | - | 14 | TRBV7-6 | CASIRGPLSYEQYF
TRBD1 | - | 19 | TRBV9 | CASSVTGLGGARGSYEQYF
TRBD1 | - | 14 | TRBV20-1 | CSARVTGRAYEQYF
- | - | 15 | TRBV5-1 | CASSLDVAVTYEQYF
TRBD1 | - | 13 | TRBV7-9 | CASKRTGENEQFF
- | - | 14 | TRBV18 | CASSSGVSTDTQYF
- | many | 20 | TRBV12-3/TRBV12-4 | CASSLSLFRGSRIKNTEAFF
- | many | 12 | TRBV20-1 | CSARVRQDTQYF
TRBD1 | - | 16 | TRBV5-1 | CASSLGQGMGGNTIYF
- | few | 14 | TRBV10-3 | CAISELKKGYGYTF
- | - | 14 | TRBV7-6 | CASSLLGDTYEQYF